The 15 T cell receptor beta chains below come from one sample, sequenced in a study of shared clonotypes between healthy human individuals. Profiled with immunoSEQ multiplex PCR; TCRdb holds only in-frame clones, not every one. The sample holds about 2 million clones; roughly 94% are singletons and the top ten take 0.1% to 0.15%. Specimen: naive CD4+ T cells sorted from blood. The subset here: CD45RA+ positively selected. All receptors come from a man aged 18 to 35 in good health.

The V and J genes are TRBV5-4 and TRBJ1-2; TRBD1 matches at 8 bases. V lost 4 bases and J lost 8; bases outside the gene matches: 7. The CDR3 has 13 amino acids. Per germline, CDR1 SGHNT and CDR2 YYREEE (reference sequence). In nucleotides, the CDR3 is TGTGCCAGCAGCGGACAGGGAGAGAGAGGCTACACCTTC. Translation: CASSGQGERGYTF. Drawing the rest from reference TRBV5-4 and TRBJ1-2, the complete variable domain is ETGVTQSPTHLIKTRGQQVTLRCSSQSGHNTVSWYQQALGQGPQFIFQYYREEENGRGNFPPRFSGLQFPNYSSELNVNALELDDSALYLCASSGQGERGYTFGSGTRLTVV.

This sequence joins TRBV28 and TRBJ1-2, with unresolved D. Germline CDR1 and CDR2: MDHEN and SYDVKM. Trimming took off 3 bases at V and 11 bases at J, with 13 bases between the two ends. This CDR3 has 12 amino acids. This CDR3 is CASSLTTPGYTF. As DNA, the CDR3 is TGTGCCAGCAGTTTGACGACACCTGGGTACACCTTC.

The count of this clone is one. The chain recombines TRBV6-5 with TRBJ1-5, with 7 bases fitting TRBD1. The CDR3 extends over 13 amino acids. With V trimmed by 6 bases and J by 6 bases, 5 bases remained unmatched. Germline V gene sequence: CDR1 MNHEY, CDR2 SVGAGI. The CDR3 sequence is CASRQGGGQPQHF. The CDR3 DNA sequence: TGTGCCAGCAGGCAGGGGGGAGGTCAGCCCCAGCATTTT.

The CDR3 bases are TGTGCCAGCTCACCAGGCGCGAGCGGAGGGGGGGAGACCCAGTACTTC. Protein: CASSPGASGGGETQYF. The chain is built from TRBV18 and TRBJ2-5; D is perhaps TRBD1 or TRBD2 (6 bases each). CDR1 and CDR2 from the germline V gene are KGHSH and LQKENI. The CDR3 is made up of 16 amino acids. Deletions cut 2 bases from V and 5 bases from J, with 18 bases between. Variable domain in full (rest from reference TRBV18 and TRBJ2-5): NAGVMQNPRHLVRRRGQEARLRCSPMKGHSHVYWYRQLPEEGLKFMVYLQKENIIDESGMPKERFSAEFPKEGPSILRIQQVVRGDSAAYFCASSPGASGGGETQYFGPGTRLLVL.

The chain couples TRBV5-8 to TRBJ2-7; D perhaps matches TRBD1 (6 bases). The ends were cut back, 5 bases at V and 0 bases at J, with 15 bases in the middle. CDR1 is SGHTS, CDR2 YDEGEE, per germline. The CDR3 is 15 residues long. The CDR3 reads CASSLTGTISYEQYF. In DNA, the CDR3 is TGTGCCAGCAGTCTTACCGGGACAATCTCCTACGAGCAGTACTTC.

This chain joins TRBV28 and TRBJ1-1; D call uncertain. Germline V lookup: CDR1 MDHEN, CDR2 SYDVKM. CDR3 length equals 12 residues. V was trimmed by 7 bases and J by 7 bases, leaving 13 bases between them. The CDR3 loop is CASTYSESEAFF. CDR3 DNA sequence: TGTGCCAGCACCTACTCCGAGAGTGAAGCTTTCTTT.

With regard to this clone: Other DNA sequences from this sample encode an identical CDR3 as well. The DNA of the CDR3 is TGCGCCAGCAGCTTGGATAGGGCAGAGACCCAGTACTTC. Protein product: CASSLDRAETQYF. This sequence joins TRBV5-1 and TRBJ2-5, with D hard to call. Germline assignment: CDR1 SGHRS and CDR2 YFSETQ. Between the trimmed V and J ends, which lost 0 bases and 4 bases, there was a span of 7 bases. The CDR3 is made up of 13 amino acids.

As to this clone: Different DNA sequences within this sample yield the same CDR3. J is TRBJ2-2 and V is TRBV6-1; 8 bases agree with TRBD2. CDR1 is MNHNS, CDR2 SASEGT, per germline. CDR3 length: 14 amino acids. Trimming took 0 bases from V and 6 from J; bases not matched to a gene: 0. The CDR3 is CASSEASGAGELFF. The CDR3 DNA reads TGTGCCAGCAGTGAAGCTAGCGGGGCCGGGGAGCTGTTTTTT.

The chain couples TRBV28 to TRBJ2-1; either TRBD1 or TRBD2 may fit D (7 bases each). V was pared by 8 bases and J by 4 bases, with 15 bases between. CDR3 size: 14 residues. Germline loops: CDR1 MDHEN, CDR2 SYDVKM. The DNA of the CDR3 is TGTGCCAGCCTCGCAGGGGGGGCTTACAATGAGCAGTTCTTC. Translating it yields CASLAGGAYNEQFF. The full variable domain, its missing parts supplied by reference TRBV28 and TRBJ2-1, is DVKVTQSSRYLVKRTGEKVFLECVQDMDHENMFWYRQDPGLGLRLIYFSYDVKMKEKGDIPEGYSVSREKKERFSLILESASTNQTSMYLCASLAGGAYNEQFFGPGTRLTVL.

J is TRBJ1-3 and V is TRBV5-6, with 7 bases that match TRBD1. Trimming cost V 1 base and J 2 bases; bases outside gene matches: 6. CDR1 and CDR2 from the germline V gene are SGHDT and YYEEEE. This CDR3 comprises 16 residues. The CDR3 region is CASSLIGTVTGNTIYF. The CDR3 DNA follows: TGTGCCAGCAGCTTGATCGGGACAGTCACTGGAAACACCATATATTTT.

About this clone itself: Other DNA variants within this sample encode the same CDR3. This rearrangement joins TRBV7-9 to TRBJ1-4, with TRBD1 as a possible D gene (5 bases). V was cut by 3 bases and J by 8 bases, with 10 bases left in between. Germline loops: CDR1 SEHNR, CDR2 FQNEAQ (reference sequence). CDR3 size: 13 residues. The CDR3 spells CASSLQGNEKLFF. The DNA of the CDR3 is TGTGCCAGCAGCTTGCAGGGTAACGAAAAACTGTTTTTT. Supplemented by reference TRBV7-9 and TRBJ1-4, the full variable domain reads DTGVSQNPRHKITKRGQNVTFRCDPISEHNRLYWYRQTLGQGPEFLTYFQNEAQLEKSRLLSDRFSAERPKGSFSTLEIQRTEQGDSAMYLCASSLQGNEKLFFGSGTQLSVL.

J is TRBJ2-5 and V is TRBV4-1, with 12 nucleotides matching TRBD2. With V trimmed by 1 base and J by 1 base, 10 bases remained unmatched. This CDR3 has 19 amino acids. Looked up from germline, CDR1 is MGHRA and CDR2 is YSYEKL. The CDR3 sequence: CASSQGLAGAGNLQETQYF. In nucleotides, the CDR3 is TGCGCCAGCAGCCAAGGACTAGCGGGGGCCGGGAACCTCCAAGAGACCCAGTACTTC.

For the CDR3, the DNA is TGTGCCAGCAGCTTGGGCAGGCCCCTGAGCACAGATACGCAGTATTTT. This gives the protein CASSLGRPLSTDTQYF. This chain joins TRBV5-4 and TRBJ2-3; unclear D gene. CDR3 length: 16 amino acids. V lost 0 bases and J lost 0, with 11 bases in between. CDR1 SGHNT and CDR2 YYREEE come from the germline V gene (reference sequence).

This rearrangement joins TRBV7-2 to TRBJ2-1; TRBD2 aligns across 9 bases. This CDR3 comprises 15 residues. With 5 bases clipped from V and 0 bases from J, the junction kept 2 bases outside the gene matches. Germline V CDR1 and CDR2: SGHTA, FQGNSA. CDR3 coding DNA: TGTGCCAGCAGCAAGCGGGAGGTCTCCTACAATGAGCAGTTCTTC. It encodes CASSKREVSYNEQFF.

The J gene is TRBJ1-4, the V gene TRBV18; no clear D gene. V lost 4 bases and J lost 7, with 10 bases in between. This CDR3 contains 13 residues. From germline, CDR1 is KGHSH and CDR2 LQKENI. For the CDR3, the DNA is TGTGCCAGCTCACTGGGCGAGGTTGAAAAACTGTTTTTT. Translating gives CASSLGEVEKLFF.